These 11 T cell receptor beta chains came from one sample sequenced in a study of T cell responses to AZD1222 COVID-19 vaccine. Clones were read by immunoSEQ multiplex PCR, and TCRdb kept only the in-frame ones, dropping some. Found here are fewer than 130,000 clones, around nine tenths of them singletons; the top ten hold roughly 2.5%. The sequencing used peripheral blood, collected 28 days after the second AZD1222 dose. The source of these receptors is an adult who received the AZD1222 COVID-19 vaccine.

This chain connects TRBV18 to TRBJ1-2; 9 bases fit TRBD1. J was trimmed by 2 bases and V by 2 bases; bases with no gene match: 6. The CDR3 length is 16 residues. Germline lookup yields CDR1 KGHSH and CDR2 LQKENI. The CDR3 coding sequence is TGTGCCAGCTCACCATCTACCGGGACAGGGAACTATGGCTACACCTTC. This encodes CASSPSTGTGNYGYTF. Supplemented by reference TRBV18 and TRBJ1-2, the full variable domain reads NAGVMQNPRHLVRRRGQEARLRCSPMKGHSHVYWYRQLPEEGLKFMVYLQKENIIDESGMPKERFSAEFPKEGPSILRIQQVVRGDSAAYFCASSPSTGTGNYGYTFGSGTRLTVV.

The rearrangement joins TRBV7-9 to TRBJ1-2; 8 bases line up with TRBD1. Germline CDR1 and CDR2: SEHNR and FQNEAQ (reference sequence). V trimming: 1 base; J trimming: 4 bases; junction bases outside the gene matches: 2. The CDR3 has 14 amino acids. This chain's CDR3 is CASSLGGTGYGYTF. CDR3 coding DNA: TGTGCCAGCAGCTTAGGGGGGACAGGCTATGGCTACACCTTC.

V usage is TRBV15 and J usage is TRBJ2-7; TRBD2 agrees at 8 bases. J lost 3 bases, V lost 3 bases, and 7 bases had no gene match. The CDR3 has 15 amino acids. Germline-derived CDR1 and CDR2 are LNHNV and YYDKDF (reference sequence). The CDR3 region has the DNA TGTGCCACCAGCAGCGGGACTAGTAATGTCTACGAGCAGTACTTC. Translating it yields CATSSGTSNVYEQYF.

This clone was seen a single time. V and J are TRBV19 and TRBJ1-1; 9 nucleotides line up with TRBD1. Germline trimming cut 11 bases from V and 3 bases from J; bases unmatched to any gene: 7. The germline V gene encodes CDR1 LNHDA and CDR2 SQIVND (reference sequence). The CDR3 extends over 13 amino acids. The CDR3 DNA sequence: TGTGCCTCGAACGACAGGGGGGACACTGAAGCTTTCTTT. This codes for CASNDRGDTEAFF.

This chain connects TRBV5-1 to TRBJ2-2, with 7 positions matching TRBD2. J was trimmed by 4 bases and V by 3 bases; bases with no gene match: 9. The CDR3 covers 16 residues. CDR1 and CDR2 from the germline V gene are SGHRS and YFSETQ. CDR3 residues: CASSSTGGSGTGELFF. The CDR3 nucleotides are TGCGCCAGCAGCTCGACGGGCGGGAGTGGCACCGGGGAGCTGTTTTTT.

The V and J genes are TRBV18 and TRBJ1-1; 7 positions match TRBD1. Germline CDR1 and CDR2: KGHSH and LQKENI. The CDR3 extends over 13 amino acids. V shed 1 base and J 5 bases; nucleotides not matched to a gene: 1. CDR3 sequence reads: CASSPLRGTEAFF. CDR3 bases: TGTGCCAGCTCACCACTCAGGGGGACTGAAGCTTTCTTT.

V and J are TRBV5-4 and TRBJ2-5; D is possibly TRBD1 (6 bases). V shed 5 bases and J shed 2 bases, with 25 bases lying between them. The CDR3 contains 18 residues. CDR1 SGHNT and CDR2 YYREEE come from the germline V gene (reference sequence). The CDR3 spells CASRETGSKLPTQETQYF. CDR3 bases: TGTGCCAGCAGGGAGACAGGCTCTAAACTCCCGACTCAAGAGACCCAGTACTTC.

Comment on this clone: This specimen includes other DNA sequences encoding the same CDR3. J is TRBJ2-7 and V is TRBV2; D may correspond to TRBD1 or TRBD2 (5 bases each). CDR1 and CDR2 (germline): SNHLY, FYNNEI. The CDR3 totals 12 residues. The V end was cut by 8 bases, the J end by 1 base, with 9 bases between. CDR3 DNA sequence: TGTGCCAGCGGCAGGGAGTCCTACGAGCAGTACTTC. This sequence encodes CASGRESYEQYF.

The J gene is TRBJ2-1, the V gene TRBV24-1, with 9 bases identical to TRBD2. The CDR3 totals 17 residues. Looked up from germline, CDR1 is KGHDR and CDR2 is SFDVKD. Germline trimming cut 5 bases from V and 6 bases from J; bases unmatched to any gene: 13. The CDR3 region is CATSARLADPSRNEQFF. CDR3 nucleotide sequence: TGTGCCACCAGTGCCAGACTAGCGGACCCTTCCCGCAATGAGCAGTTCTTC.

Only one count was recorded for this clone. The chain carries TRBV6-5 and TRBJ1-1; 8 bases agree with TRBD1. Per germline, CDR1 MNHEY and CDR2 SVGAGI. V was clipped by 2 bases and J by 7 bases; unmatched bases: 6. CDR3 length: 14 amino acids. The chain's CDR3 is CASSYPDRASEAFF. CDR3 nucleotides: TGTGCCAGCAGTTACCCGGACAGGGCGAGTGAAGCTTTCTTT.

The chain links TRBV6-6 to TRBJ2-4, with TRBD2 identical over 14 bases. Germline V gene sequence: CDR1 MNHNY, CDR2 SVGAGI (reference sequence). This CDR3 comprises 17 residues. The trim removed 5 bases at V and 6 bases at J, leaving 9 bases unmatched. The CDR3 is CASSPGLAGDWGNIQYF. The CDR3 DNA is TGTGCCAGCAGTCCGGGACTAGCGGGAGACTGGGGAAACATTCAGTACTTC.